Following are 8 T cell receptor beta chains from one sample sequenced in a study of T cells in tuberculosis. Profiled with immunoSEQ multiplex PCR; TCRdb holds only in-frame clones, not every one. This sample has some 47,000 clones, with about 95% found just once. The sequenced sample was PBMCs. The receptors come from a donor aged 10-29 years with latent tuberculosis or without tuberculosis infection.

The V call is TRBV2, the J call TRBJ1-4, with a possible D match to TRBD1 (5 bases). In germline, CDR1 is SNHLY, CDR2 FYNNEI. V lost 8 bases and J 4 bases, leaving 17 bases between the germline ends. This CDR3 region has 15 residues. The CDR3 nucleotides read TGTGCCAGCCTCCGGGGGGGAGTGTTTAATGAAAAACTGTTTTTT. It translates to CASLRGGVFNEKLFF.

V gene TRBV10-2 combines with J gene TRBJ2-7; 7 nucleotides align to TRBD1. The CDR3 spans 13 residues. Germline CDR1 WSHSY, CDR2 SAAADI. V was clipped by 8 bases and J by 5 bases; unmatched bases: 9. The CDR3: CASGFEGADEQYF. In DNA form, the CDR3 reads TGCGCCAGCGGGTTCGAGGGGGCGGACGAGCAGTACTTC.

The V and J genes are TRBV6-5 and TRBJ2-6; weak D call: TRBD1 (5 bases). V was pared by 6 bases and J by 0 bases, with 9 bases between. Germline V gene data show CDR1 as MNHEY and CDR2 as SVGAGI. This CDR3 is 15 amino acids long. CDR3 DNA: TGTGCCAGCAGCCAGGGTTACTCTGGGGCCAACGTCCTGACTTTC. Amino acids: CASSQGYSGANVLTF.

The chain has TRBV7-9 and TRBJ1-2; 8 bases match TRBD1. Germline CDR1 SEHNR, CDR2 FQNEAQ (reference sequence). CDR3 length: 16 amino acids. V trimming: 2 bases; J trimming: 4 bases; junction bases outside the gene matches: 9. The CDR3 DNA reads as TGTGCCAGCAGCTTAAGGGCAGGGGGCGCCAGCTATGGCTACACCTTC. Its translation is CASSLRAGGASYGYTF.

The chain uses TRBV6-5 and TRBJ2-3; weak D call: TRBD2 (6 bases). CDR1 MNHEY and CDR2 SVGAGI come from the germline V gene. Trimming took 6 bases from V and 1 from J, leaving 14 bases between them. The CDR3 consists of 15 residues. The CDR3 bases are TGTGCCAGCAGCCCCTCCATAGCGGGCACAGATACGCAGTATTTT. Translating it yields CASSPSIAGTDTQYF.

Only a few counts were recorded for this clone. This chain links TRBV19 with TRBJ1-5, with a possible D match to TRBD1 (5 bases). Germline-derived CDR1 and CDR2 are LNHDA and SQIVND (reference sequence). This CDR3 contains 15 residues. V lost 5 bases to trimming and J lost 6 bases, with 17 bases between them. The CDR3 DNA is TGTGCCAGTAGTGGCCGTTTAGGGGAACGTCAGCCCCAGCATTTT. Residues: CASSGRLGERQPQHF. Full variable domain (missing parts from reference TRBV19 and TRBJ1-5): DGGITQSPKYLFRKEGQNVTLSCEQNLNHDAMYWYRQDPGQGLRLIYYSQIVNDFQKGDIAEGYSVSREKKESFPLTVTSAQKNPTAFYLCASSGRLGERQPQHFGDGTRLSIL.

The chain has TRBV19 and TRBJ2-3; 10 bases line up with TRBD2. The germline V gene has CDR1 LNHDA and CDR2 SQIVND (reference sequence). The CDR3 is 12 amino acids. The V segment lost 10 bases and the J segment 5 bases; nucleotides outside the gene matches: 3. This CDR3 reads CAISSGGDTQYF. For the CDR3, the DNA is TGTGCCATTTCTAGCGGGGGAGATACGCAGTATTTT.

On this clone: Within the sample, other DNA sequences also encode this same CDR3. V and J are TRBV30 and TRBJ1-5, with 9 bases matching TRBD1. The germline gives CDR1 GTSNPN, CDR2 SVGIG (reference sequence). The CDR3 loop spans 14 amino acids. V was clipped by 2 bases and J by 6 bases; unmatched bases: 5. CDR3 DNA sequence: TGTGCCTGGAGTCTGGGACAGGGTCGTCAGCCCCAGCATTTT. Its protein is CAWSLGQGRQPQHF.